Shown below are 15 T cell receptor beta chains from a single sample sequenced in a study of a mutant IDH1 vaccine in newly diagnosed glioma. The time point: week 23, last vaccination. Mutant IDH1 20-mer peptide, at 300 ug, made up each vaccine dose, with topical imiquimod. These receptors have no known antigen. Sequencing used immunoSEQ multiplex PCR; TCRdb keeps in-frame clones, though not all of them. The data hold about 41,000 clones, with around 81% observed a single time. Sequences were derived from PBMCs, sampled from a glioma patient whose treatment included an IDH1 peptide vaccine. The receptors come from a woman in her forties with glioma. Some clones in this sample may be carry-over from other donors' samples.

The rearrangement links TRBV7-8 to TRBJ2-1; D possibly corresponds to TRBD2 (6 bases). V lost 5 bases and J lost 4, with 27 bases in between. The CDR3 is made up of 19 amino acids. CDR1 is SGHVS, CDR2 FQNEAQ, per germline. In nucleotides, the CDR3 is TGTGCCAGCAGCGCCCCTCGGGAGCCGGGACCCCGCGATTACAATGAGCAGTTCTTC. Residues: CASSAPREPGPRDYNEQFF.

This clone was recorded once. The sample holds other DNA sequences that translate to the same CDR3. V gene TRBV5-1 combines with J gene TRBJ1-3; the D gene is possibly TRBD1 (5 bases). This CDR3 contains 15 residues. The V end was cut by 4 bases, the J end by 0 bases, with 11 bases between. Germline V lookup: CDR1 SGHRS, CDR2 YFSETQ. CDR3 nucleotide sequence: TGCGCCAGCAGCGGGCCGGGGCTCTCTGGAAACACCATATATTTT. Amino acids: CASSGPGLSGNTIYF.

The DNA for the CDR3 is TGTGCCAGCAGCGACAATAGCGGGGAAGACAATGAGCAGTTCTTC. Its translation: CASSDNSGEDNEQFF. V gene TRBV25-1 combines with J gene TRBJ2-1, with 8 bases matching TRBD2. Germline lookup yields CDR1 MGHDK and CDR2 SYGVNS. There are 15 residues in the CDR3. The V and J ends lost 6 bases and 5 bases, in that order; junction bases with no gene match: 9. Combining the CDR3 with reference TRBV25-1 and TRBJ2-1 gives the whole variable domain EADIYQTPRYLVIGTGKKITLECSQTMGHDKMYWYQQDPGMELHLIHYSYGVNSTEKGDLSSESTVSRIRTEHFPLTLESARPSHTSQYLCASSDNSGEDNEQFFGPGTRLTVL.

This clone was detected only once. This rearrangement joins TRBV5-6 to TRBJ1-6, with a possible D match to TRBD1 (6 bases). CDR1 SGHDT and CDR2 YYEEEE come from the germline V gene. This CDR3 spans 16 amino acids. Trimming took 5 bases from V and 5 from J, leaving 17 bases between them. The CDR3 sequence is CASRLYKGQNNSPLHF. The CDR3 nucleotides read TGTGCCAGCAGACTCTACAAGGGACAAAATAATTCACCCCTCCACTTT.

The chain is built from TRBV9 and TRBJ1-4; D not certain. This CDR3 region has 17 residues. Trimming removed 4 bases from V and 5 bases from J, with 21 bases in between. The germline V gene encodes CDR1 SGDLS and CDR2 YYNGEE. The CDR3 loop is CASSTRSVGRRNEKLFF. CDR3 sequence (DNA): TGTGCCAGCAGCACGCGCTCCGTGGGGAGGCGGAATGAAAAACTGTTTTTT.

This sequence joins TRBV5-4 and TRBJ1-2, with a possible D match to TRBD1 (5 bases). The V end was cut by 2 bases, the J end by 6 bases, with 17 bases between. Germline lookup yields CDR1 SGHNT and CDR2 YYREEE (reference sequence). The CDR3 consists of 15 residues. The CDR3 is CASSFPTTELDGYTF. Written as DNA, the CDR3 is TGTGCCAGCAGCTTCCCCACGACAGAACTGGATGGCTACACCTTC.

The chain recombines TRBV11-2 with TRBJ2-7; either TRBD1 or TRBD2 may fit D (5 bases each). Per germline, CDR1 SGHAT and CDR2 FQNNGV. CDR3 length: 12 amino acids. V was shortened by 8 bases and J by 4 bases, with 12 bases between the two germline ends. The CDR3 DNA is TGTGCCAGCCTGGGGACGGGTTACGAGCAGTACTTC. Encoded protein: CASLGTGYEQYF.

The rearrangement links TRBV6-6 to TRBJ2-3, with unresolved D. V lost 10 bases, J lost 0 bases, and 8 bases lay in between. This CDR3 is built from 12 residues. Germline-derived CDR1 and CDR2 are MNHNY and SVGAGI (reference sequence). Written as DNA, the CDR3 is TGTGCCACCGCGGTTAGCACAGATACGCAGTATTTT. This translates into CATAVSTDTQYF.

This clone is judged medium-sized (0.01 to 0.1%). V and J are TRBV14 and TRBJ2-7, with D possibly TRBD2 on 7 matching bases. This CDR3 region has 16 residues. V gave up 4 bases and J gave up 3 bases, with 19 bases separating them. The germline V gene encodes CDR1 SGHDN and CDR2 FVKESK. CDR3 residues: CASSLKLGRGNYEQYF. CDR3 bases: TGTGCCAGCAGCCTGAAGCTGGGGAGGGGGAACTACGAGCAGTACTTC.

Many counts were recorded for this clone. The chain carries TRBV7-2 and TRBJ1-2; possibly TRBD1 for D (6 bases). This CDR3 is built from 13 residues. Germline CDR1 and CDR2: SGHTA and FQGNSA. The V gene lost 4 bases and the J gene lost 6 bases, with 12 bases spanning the gap. CDR3 nucleotide sequence: TGTGCCAGCAGCTCAGGACAGCGAGATGGCTACACCTTC. Encoded protein: CASSSGQRDGYTF.

The chain carries TRBV27 and TRBJ1-5; TRBD1 might be the D (5 bases). This CDR3 region has 16 residues. Trimming shortened V by 7 bases and J by 4 bases, and 20 bases separated the two germline ends. The germline V gene has CDR1 MNHEY and CDR2 SMNVEV (reference sequence). In nucleotides, the CDR3 is TGTGCCAGCACCGAGAGGGGCCCAGCGGGAAATCAGCCCCAGCATTTT. Its translation: CASTERGPAGNQPQHF.

The rearrangement joins TRBV4-2 to TRBJ2-2; perhaps TRBD2 as D (5 bases). The CDR3 spans 16 residues. V dropped 1 base and J dropped 5 bases, with 14 bases sitting between them. Germline V gene data show CDR1 as LGHNA and CDR2 as YNFKEQ. CDR3 in DNA: TGTGCCAGCAGCCAAGTCTCGGGGTGGGAGACCGGGGAGCTGTTTTTT. Its translation is CASSQVSGWETGELFF.

This clone was detected a few times. CDR3 amino acids: CASRPTGQNTEAFF. The CDR3 region has the DNA TGTGCCAGCCGTCCGACAGGGCAGAACACTGAAGCTTTCTTT. The chain uses TRBV25-1 and TRBJ1-1; 7 nucleotides align to TRBD1. CDR1 is MGHDK, CDR2 SYGVNS, per germline. The ends lost 8 bases at V and 1 base at J; junction bases unmatched: 7. The CDR3 is 14 amino acids.

The V gene is TRBV7-2, the J gene TRBJ2-7; D uncertain. This CDR3 region has 15 residues. Trimming cost V 7 bases and J 3 bases, with 19 bases left between them. Germline V lookup: CDR1 SGHTA, CDR2 FQGNSA. The chain's CDR3 is CASTPDPRSRYEQYF. The CDR3 DNA sequence: TGTGCCAGCACCCCGGACCCTAGATCCCGCTACGAGCAGTACTTC.

This chain connects TRBV27 to TRBJ2-7; no definite D call. The V end was cut by 2 bases, the J end by 5 bases, with 4 bases between. The germline CDR1 and CDR2 sequences are MNHEY and SMNVEV (reference sequence). The CDR3 totals 11 residues. The CDR3 region has the DNA TGTGCCAGCAGTTTAAGAGACGAGCAGTACTTC. Its protein is CASSLRDEQYF.